Included here is one T cell receptor (beta chain) sequence, with context. V gave up 2 bases and J gave up 5 bases; unmatched junction bases: 4. The CDR3 is made up of 16 amino acids. From germline, CDR1 is MNHEY and CDR2 SVGEGT. These data come from a study of T cell responses to AZD1222 COVID-19 vaccine. The method was immunoSEQ multiplex PCR; TCRdb's version includes in-frame clones alone and lacks a portion of them. The profile shows roughly 250,000 clones, more than 80% of them singletons. The J gene is TRBJ2-1, the V gene TRBV6-2 or TRBV6-3; 12 nucleotides line up with TRBD2. The receptor comes from an adult in good health. This specimen consisted of peripheral blood, obtained on day 0 of AZD1222 vaccination. The CDR3 reads CASSYPGTSGHNEQFF. Written as DNA, the CDR3 is TGTGCCAGCAGTTACCCCGGGACTAGCGGGCACAATGAGCAGTTCTTC.